One sample yielded the 21 T cell receptor beta chains listed below, sequenced in a study of graft-versus-host responses after intestinal transplantation. For these receptors, no antigen is known. Clones were sequenced by immunoSEQ multiplex PCR, and TCRdb holds only the in-frame ones, with some missing. The sample includes about 51,000 clones, more than 80% of them seen just once. The input for sequencing was unstimulated CD4+ T cells sorted from spleen or lymph node cells, taken before transplant. The source of these receptors is a human donor who was the organ donor for an intestinal transplant.

The chain joins TRBV28 to TRBJ1-2, with unresolved D. This CDR3 has 14 amino acids. Trimming cost V 2 bases and J 4 bases, with 11 bases left between them. Germline CDR1 is MDHEN and CDR2 is SYDVKM. This CDR3 reads CASSLGGEIYGYTF. Here the CDR3 DNA reads TGTGCCAGCAGTTTAGGCGGGGAGATCTATGGCTACACCTTC.

This rearrangement joins TRBV19 to TRBJ1-5; D not certain. This CDR3 has 12 amino acids. Trimming took off 5 bases at V and 1 base at J, with 3 bases between the two ends. The germline V gene has CDR1 LNHDA and CDR2 SQIVND (reference sequence). The CDR3 region is CASSRSNQPQHF. The CDR3 DNA reads as TGTGCCAGTAGTCGGAGCAATCAGCCCCAGCATTTT.

V is TRBV15 and J is TRBJ2-7, with D possibly matching TRBD2 (6 bases). V dropped 5 bases and J dropped 1 base, with 12 bases sitting between them. CDR1 is LNHNV, CDR2 YYDKDF, per germline (reference sequence). This CDR3 contains 14 residues. DNA of the CDR3: TGTGCCACCAGCTCCCAGCGGGTTTCCTACGAGCAGTACTTC. Its protein is CATSSQRVSYEQYF.

The gene calls are TRBV28 and TRBJ1-1; 9 bases are a match to TRBD1. The CDR3 has 14 amino acids. The V segment lost 4 bases and the J segment 1 base; nucleotides outside the gene matches: 1. The V gene's germline CDR1 is MDHEN and CDR2 SYDVKM. The CDR3 DNA follows: TGTGCCAGCAGTTACAGGGGGCGGAACACTGAAGCTTTCTTT. This gives the protein CASSYRGRNTEAFF.

A word on this clone: One junction end disagrees with the germline gene, perhaps due to a read error. The chain combines TRBV20-1 with TRBJ2-1; no firm D call. The CDR3 is made up of 10 amino acids. CDR1 and CDR2 (germline): DFQATT, SNEGSKA (reference sequence). Here the CDR3 reads CSARDIYRIF. The CDR3 DNA follows: TGCAGTGCTAGAGATATTTATAGAATCTTC.

This chain links TRBV7-2 with TRBJ1-1; tentatively, D is TRBD1 (5 bases). From germline, CDR1 is SGHTA and CDR2 FQGNSA. This CDR3 is built from 14 residues. V was cut by 5 bases and J by 4 bases, with 14 bases left in between. In nucleotides, the CDR3 is TGTGCCAGCAGCCTGCAGGGTACGATCACTGAAGCTTTCTTT. It specifies CASSLQGTITEAFF.

The rearrangement links TRBV6-1 to TRBJ2-7; 9 nucleotides match TRBD1. The junction had 9 bases not matched to a gene; V was cut back by 2 bases and J by 4 bases. This CDR3 region has 16 residues. From germline, CDR1 is MNHNS and CDR2 SASEGT. The CDR3 sequence is CASSESPGTGQYEQYF. DNA of the CDR3: TGTGCCAGCAGTGAATCCCCCGGGACAGGGCAATACGAGCAGTACTTC.

This chain links TRBV6-5 with TRBJ2-1; TRBD2 matches 9 bases. J lost 2 bases, V lost 4 bases, and 3 bases had no gene match. Germline V gene lookup returns CDR1 MNHEY and CDR2 SVGAGI. This CDR3 spans 15 amino acids. CDR3 in amino acids: CASSFLAGTYNEQFF. Here the CDR3 DNA reads TGTGCCAGCAGTTTCCTAGCGGGAACCTACAATGAGCAGTTCTTC.

This clone was seen only once. The rearrangement joins TRBV4-1 to TRBJ2-7; 11 positions match TRBD2. The CDR3 runs to 16 residues. V lost 0 bases, J lost 3 bases, and 4 bases stayed unmatched. The germline gives CDR1 MGHRA, CDR2 YSYEKL. The CDR3 DNA follows: TGCGCCAGCAGCCAAGATCCCCTAGCGGGAGGCTACGAGCAGTACTTC. This gives the protein CASSQDPLAGGYEQYF.

The chain joins TRBV27 to TRBJ2-4, with TRBD2 matching 8 bases. Germline loops: CDR1 MNHEY, CDR2 SMNVEV (reference sequence). V was clipped by 0 bases and J by 8 bases; unmatched bases: 0. CDR3 size: 13 residues. The CDR3 spells CASSLSRGDIQYF. The CDR3 DNA is TGTGCCAGCAGTTTATCGCGGGGGGACATTCAGTACTTC.

The J gene is TRBJ1-4, the V gene TRBV28, with D unresolved. Trimming removed 3 bases at V and 7 bases at J, with 15 bases between. In germline, CDR1 is MDHEN, CDR2 SYDVKM. The CDR3 has 15 amino acids. The CDR3 reads CASSLRLAMGEKLFF. CDR3 coding DNA: TGTGCCAGCAGTTTGCGGTTGGCCATGGGTGAAAAACTGTTTTTT. Full variable domain (rest looked up from reference TRBV28 and TRBJ1-4): DVKVTQSSRYLVKRTGEKVFLECVQDMDHENMFWYRQDPGLGLRLIYFSYDVKMKEKGDIPEGYSVSREKKERFSLILESASTNQTSMYLCASSLRLAMGEKLFFGSGTQLSVL.

The rearrangement joins TRBV6-1 to TRBJ1-1, with 7 bases lining up with TRBD1. The V and J ends lost 4 bases and 1 base, in that order; junction bases with no gene match: 6. The V gene's germline CDR1 is MNHNS and CDR2 SASEGT. The length of the CDR3 is 15 residues. CDR3 coding DNA: TGTGCCAGCAGTGCCCCACCAGGGGGGAACACTGAAGCTTTCTTT. It encodes CASSAPPGGNTEAFF.

Here the CDR3 reads CASSAGGGYGYTF. CDR3 nucleotide sequence: TGTGCCAGCAGCGCAGGGGGCGGCTATGGCTACACCTTC. This chain links TRBV9 with TRBJ1-2, with TRBD1 matching 8 bases. The CDR3 loop spans 13 amino acids. V lost 3 bases and J lost 4; bases outside the gene matches: 2. Germline loops: CDR1 SGDLS, CDR2 YYNGEE.

The chain links TRBV5-1 to TRBJ2-3; 7 bases match TRBD2. CDR1 SGHRS and CDR2 YFSETQ come from the germline V gene. The CDR3 covers 16 residues. V trimming: 0 bases; J trimming: 4 bases; junction bases outside the gene matches: 8. CDR3: CASSLATGGSADTQYF. DNA of the CDR3: TGCGCCAGCAGCTTGGCCACGGGAGGTAGCGCAGATACGCAGTATTTT.

The CDR3 is CASSPSGIYNEQFF. The CDR3 DNA follows: TGCGCCAGCAGCCCTAGCGGGATCTACAATGAGCAGTTCTTC. The chain joins TRBV5-1 to TRBJ2-1, with 9 nucleotides matching TRBD2. The CDR3 sequence is 14 residues long. CDR1 is SGHRS and CDR2 is YFSETQ in the germline V gene. Trimming took 4 bases from V and 3 from J; bases not matched to a gene: 2.

The chain carries TRBV19 and TRBJ1-1, with no clear D. Germline V gene sequence: CDR1 LNHDA, CDR2 SQIVND (reference sequence). Trimming cost V 4 bases and J 2 bases, with 11 bases left between them. This CDR3 has 14 residues. The CDR3 bases are TGTGCCAGTAGTACCGGGAGAGTTAACACTGAAGCTTTCTTT. It is translated as CASSTGRVNTEAFF.

The rearrangement links TRBV9 to TRBJ2-2, with D perhaps TRBD2 (6 bases). V shed 3 bases and J shed 6 bases, with 18 bases lying between them. The CDR3 has 16 amino acids. Germline CDR1 and CDR2: SGDLS and YYNGEE. CDR3 in amino acids: CASSELGGEAPGELFF. The CDR3 coding sequence is TGTGCCAGCAGCGAACTGGGGGGAGAAGCGCCCGGGGAGCTGTTTTTT.

The V call is TRBV28, the J call TRBJ2-2; TRBD2 matches 8 bases. The germline V gene has CDR1 MDHEN and CDR2 SYDVKM. The CDR3 is 15 residues long. The V gene end was trimmed by 6 bases and the J gene end by 1 base; junction bases not matched to a gene: 4. CDR3 DNA sequence: TGTGCCAGCAGAACTAGCGGAGTGAACACCGGGGAGCTGTTTTTT. This encodes CASRTSGVNTGELFF.

This clone occurred once. This sequence joins TRBV28 and TRBJ1-5, with 8 bases fitting TRBD1. In germline, CDR1 is MDHEN, CDR2 SYDVKM. J gave up 3 bases and V 3 bases, and 1 base lay outside the gene matches. The CDR3 sequence is 14 residues long. Here the CDR3 reads CASSFQGANQPQHF. The CDR3 DNA sequence: TGTGCCAGCAGTTTCCAGGGGGCCAATCAGCCCCAGCATTTT.

This clone has more than one count but fewer than ten. V and J are TRBV5-1 and TRBJ2-5, with a possible D match to TRBD1 (5 bases). Trimming took 3 bases from V and 1 from J, leaving 13 bases between them. Germline V gene sequence: CDR1 SGHRS, CDR2 YFSETQ. The CDR3 loop spans 15 amino acids. In DNA, the CDR3 is TGCGCCAGCAGCTCGATCCCCCAGGGCCAAGAGACCCAGTACTTC. Translating gives CASSSIPQGQETQYF. Full variable domain (outside the CDR3, taken from reference TRBV5-1 and TRBJ2-5): KAGVTQTPRYLIKTRGQQVTLSCSPISGHRSVSWYQQTPGQGLQFLFEYFSETQRNKGNFPGRFSGRQFSNSRSEMNVSTLELGDSALYLCASSSIPQGQETQYFGPGTRLLVL.

This sequence joins TRBV28 and TRBJ1-2; D possibly corresponds to TRBD1 (5 bases). CDR1 and CDR2 from the germline V gene are MDHEN and SYDVKM. Trimming took off 6 bases at V and 8 bases at J, with 16 bases between the two ends. The CDR3 contains 13 residues. CDR3 coding DNA: TGTGCCAGCAGCCCCCCCGCAGGGTGGGGCTACACCTTC. It translates to CASSPPAGWGYTF.